These T cell receptor beta chains were read from a single sample in a study of CD8 T cells in ankylosing spondylitis. TCRdb reprocessed the 5' RACE reads with MiXCR, giving one entry per CDR3 protein. The sample includes 700,000 to 850,000 distinct CDR3 sequences, 10% to 15% of them seen just once. The material sequenced was blood, either unsorted or a sorted T cell fraction (not recorded which). The receptors shown here come from a male donor with ankylosing spondylitis. CDR3s include the opening cysteine and the closing phenylalanine or tryptophan.

TRBJ2-5,TRBV29-1,CSVATSGTGIGETQYF
TRBJ1-1,TRBV6-1,CASSRGQGASAFF
TRBJ2-4,TRBV5-1,CASSYGQGNIQYF
TRBJ2-2,TRBV4-3,CASSQNFRGGDAELFF
TRBJ2-1,TRBV18,CASSWDRGNEQFF
TRBJ2-3,TRBV12-3/TRBV12-4,CASSLAGGVTDTQYF
TRBJ2-5,TRBV7-2,CASSLGTKTQYF
TRBJ1-3,TRBV15,CATSRDHVNTIYF
TRBJ1-1,TRBV29-1,CSAPDVGTEAFF
TRBJ2-7,TRBV5-1,CASSLGPRVPYEQYF
TRBJ2-5,TRBV20-1,CRGGSSETQYF
TRBJ2-4,TRBV20-1,CSVGQAGLGNIQYF
TRBJ2-1,TRBV7-9,CASTYRDFYNEQFF
TRBJ1-3,TRBV7-9,CASSTGQGDGNTIYF
TRBJ2-5,TRBV29-1,CSVEGGLGETQYF
TRBJ2-3,TRBV12-3/TRBV12-4,CASSLLIAGATDTQYF